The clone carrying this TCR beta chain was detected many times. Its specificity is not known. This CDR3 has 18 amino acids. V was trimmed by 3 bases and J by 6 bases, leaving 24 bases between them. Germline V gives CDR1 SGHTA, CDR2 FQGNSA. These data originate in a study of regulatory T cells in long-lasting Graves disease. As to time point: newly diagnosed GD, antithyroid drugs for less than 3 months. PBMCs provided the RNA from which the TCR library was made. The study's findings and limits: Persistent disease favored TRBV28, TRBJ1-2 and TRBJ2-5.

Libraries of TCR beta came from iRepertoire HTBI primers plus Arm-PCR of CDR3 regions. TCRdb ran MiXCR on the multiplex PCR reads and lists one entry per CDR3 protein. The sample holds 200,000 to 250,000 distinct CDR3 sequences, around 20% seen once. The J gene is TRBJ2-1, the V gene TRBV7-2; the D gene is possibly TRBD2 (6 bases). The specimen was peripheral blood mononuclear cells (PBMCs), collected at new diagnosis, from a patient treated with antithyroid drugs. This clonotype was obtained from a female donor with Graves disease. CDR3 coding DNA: TGTGCCAGCAGCTTGCGGGACTCGATTCTCGAGGGCCCCAATGAGCAGTTCTTC. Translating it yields CASSLRDSILEGPNEQFF.